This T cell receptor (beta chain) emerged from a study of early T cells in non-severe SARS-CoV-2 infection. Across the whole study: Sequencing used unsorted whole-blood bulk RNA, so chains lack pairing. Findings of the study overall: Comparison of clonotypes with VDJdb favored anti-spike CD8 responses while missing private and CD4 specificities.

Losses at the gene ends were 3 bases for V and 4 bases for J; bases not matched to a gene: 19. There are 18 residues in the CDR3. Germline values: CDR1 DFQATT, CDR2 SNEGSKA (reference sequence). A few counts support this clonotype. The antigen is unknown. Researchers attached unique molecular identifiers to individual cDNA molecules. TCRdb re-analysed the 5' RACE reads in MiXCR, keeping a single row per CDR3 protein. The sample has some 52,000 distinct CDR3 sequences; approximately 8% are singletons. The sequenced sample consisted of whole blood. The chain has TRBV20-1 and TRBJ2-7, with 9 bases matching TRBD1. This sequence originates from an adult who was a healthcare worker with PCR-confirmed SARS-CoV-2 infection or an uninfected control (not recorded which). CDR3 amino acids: CSARGRREHTGGQYEQYF. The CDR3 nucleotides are TGCAGTGCTAGGGGTAGGCGGGAGCACACAGGGGGCCAATACGAGCAGTACTTC.